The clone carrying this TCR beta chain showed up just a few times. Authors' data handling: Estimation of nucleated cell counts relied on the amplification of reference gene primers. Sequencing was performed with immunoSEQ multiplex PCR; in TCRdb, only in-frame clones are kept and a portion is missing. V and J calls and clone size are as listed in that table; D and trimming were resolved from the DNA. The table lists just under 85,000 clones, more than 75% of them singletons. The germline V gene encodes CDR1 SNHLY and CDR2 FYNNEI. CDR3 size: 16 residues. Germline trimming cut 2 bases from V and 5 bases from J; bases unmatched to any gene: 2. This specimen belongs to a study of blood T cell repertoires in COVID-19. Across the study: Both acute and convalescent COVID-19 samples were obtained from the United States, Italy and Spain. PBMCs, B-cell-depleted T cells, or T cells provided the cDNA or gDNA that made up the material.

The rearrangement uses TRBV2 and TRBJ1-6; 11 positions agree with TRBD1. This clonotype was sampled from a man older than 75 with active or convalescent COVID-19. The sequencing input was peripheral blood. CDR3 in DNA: TGTGCCAGCAGTGAAAGGACAGGGGGCAATAATTCACCCCTCCACTTT. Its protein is CASSERTGGNNSPLHF.